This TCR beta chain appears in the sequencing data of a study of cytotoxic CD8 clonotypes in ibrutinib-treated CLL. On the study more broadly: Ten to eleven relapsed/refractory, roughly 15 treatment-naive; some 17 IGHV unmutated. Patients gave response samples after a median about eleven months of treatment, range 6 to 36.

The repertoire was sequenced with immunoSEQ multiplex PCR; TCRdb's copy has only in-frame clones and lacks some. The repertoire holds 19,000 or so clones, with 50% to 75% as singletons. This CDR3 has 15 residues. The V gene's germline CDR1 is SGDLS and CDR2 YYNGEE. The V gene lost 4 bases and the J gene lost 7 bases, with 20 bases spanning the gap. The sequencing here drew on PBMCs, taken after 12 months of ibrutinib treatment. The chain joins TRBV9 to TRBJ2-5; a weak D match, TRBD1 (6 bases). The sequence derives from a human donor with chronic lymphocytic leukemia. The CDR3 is CASSPRAGAEVTQYF. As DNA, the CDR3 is TGTGCCAGCAGCCCCAGGGCAGGGGCCGAGGTGACCCAGTACTTC.